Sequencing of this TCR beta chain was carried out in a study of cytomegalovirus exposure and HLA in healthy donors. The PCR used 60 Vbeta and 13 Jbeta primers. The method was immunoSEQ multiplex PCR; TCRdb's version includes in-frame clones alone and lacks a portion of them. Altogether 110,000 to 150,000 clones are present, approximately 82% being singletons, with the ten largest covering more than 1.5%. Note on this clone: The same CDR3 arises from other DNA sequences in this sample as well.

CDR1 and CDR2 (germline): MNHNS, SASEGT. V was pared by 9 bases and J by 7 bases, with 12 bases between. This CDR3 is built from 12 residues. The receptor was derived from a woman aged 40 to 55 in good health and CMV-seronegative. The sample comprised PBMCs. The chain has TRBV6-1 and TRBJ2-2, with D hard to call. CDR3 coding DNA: TGTGCCAGTGGGCGCTTTGGCGGGGAGCTGTTTTTT. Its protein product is CASGRFGGELFF.